This TCR beta chain was sequenced during a study of T-cell reconstitution after alpha-beta-depleted transplantation in children (dated by TCRdb to 2016 to 2017). In terms of the full investigation: Using TCR repertoire profiling, the study followed T-cell immune reconstitution in a quantitative way in children after TCRalphabeta/CD19-depleted allogeneic hematopoietic cell transplantation.

Relative to germline, V is 7 bases shorter and J is 4 bases shorter, with 13 bases between their ends. The CDR3 numbers 12 residues from cysteine through phenylalanine. Only the CDR3 portion is preserved as DNA: 36 bases, with reading frame beginning at the first base. Sequences SQVTM (CDR1) and ANQGSEA (CDR2) are obtained from the germline V gene. This clonotype was seen ten or more times. This clone's antigen is unknown. No base quality information exists; no much larger clone differs at one position. Library method: PCR. Sequencing was performed on an Illumina HiSeq 2500. TCR library preparation used molecular barcoding, with unique molecular identifiers applied to normalize quantification of the TCRbeta repertoire. TCRdb took the public reads, trimmed them with fastp at Q25, ran MiXCR for clone calling and kept in-frame beta chains. Every distinct CDR3 protein forms one entry, paired with its most common genes and DNA. In this sample the table shows more than 150,000 distinct CDR3 sequences, approximately 6.8% of which occur a single time. Together, the top ten hold 3% to 3.5% of the sample.

The sequence was obtained from a human donor who donated a stem cell graft to a child with Wiskott-Aldrich syndrome. Sequencing was performed on PBMCs from the stem cell graft donor, taken from the stem cell graft. The chain is made from TRBV29-1 and TRBJ1-1; TRBD1 could be the D gene, as 5 bases match. The nucleotides are TGCAGCGCTTACCGGGGGAGCACTGAAGCTTTCTTT. Its protein product is CSAYRGSTEAFF.